The TCR beta chain under discussion was sequenced for a study of blood T cell repertoires in COVID-19. Whole-study context: Samples of COVID-19 (acute and convalescent) were obtained from the United States, Italy and Spain.

Some clones are missing from TCRdb's copy, which holds only in-frame ones; the method was immunoSEQ multiplex PCR. This sample yields 250,000 to 300,000 clones, of which about 90% are seen a single time; approximately 1.3% belongs to the top ten. The ends were cut back, 7 bases at V and 0 bases at J, with 33 bases in the middle. Germline V gene lookup returns CDR1 SNHLY and CDR2 FYNNEI. The CDR3 totals 22 residues. This chain connects TRBV2 to TRBJ1-4, with D possibly matching TRBD1 (5 bases). This clonotype was sampled from a human donor in a cohort exposed to, infected with or recovered from COVID-19 (not recorded which). The donor label of this sample is uncertain. Sequenced material: PBMCs or T cells enriched from blood (not recorded which). The CDR3 sequence: CASTRKGSIFLRRGTTNEKLFF. CDR3 DNA: TGTGCCAGCACCCGAAAGGGGTCGATTTTTCTTCGGAGGGGAACAACTAATGAAAAACTGTTTTTT.